Presented here are 26 T cell receptor beta chains from one specimen sequenced in a study of cytotoxic CD8 clonotypes in ibrutinib-treated CLL. Libraries were prepared by immunoSEQ multiplex PCR; TCRdb keeps only in-frame clonotypes and omits some of them. The table has about 140,000 clones, 77% seen once; the top ten hold around 30%. The source material was PBMCs, sampled after 12 months of ibrutinib treatment. All receptors come from a human donor with chronic lymphocytic leukemia.

This clone came up a few times. V is TRBV30 and J is TRBJ2-3; D not certain. The CDR3 consists of 15 residues. The germline V gene has CDR1 GTSNPN and CDR2 SVGIG (reference sequence). Trimming took 1 base from V and 0 from J, leaving 11 bases between them. CDR3 nucleotide sequence: TGTGCCTGGAGTGGGGGTCGACTTAGCACAGATACGCAGTATTTT. Protein sequence: CAWSGGRLSTDTQYF.

The chain is built from TRBV27 and TRBJ1-2; no clear D gene. The CDR3 spans 14 residues. CDR1 and CDR2 from the germline V gene are MNHEY and SMNVEV (reference sequence). Trimming removed 3 bases at V and 5 bases at J, with 13 bases between. The CDR3 DNA reads TGTGCCAGCAGTTTCTACCCCCTTGGGTATGGCTACACCTTC. As protein: CASSFYPLGYGYTF.

The chain joins TRBV7-9 to TRBJ1-1; no clear D gene. Per the germline V gene, CDR1 is SEHNR and CDR2 is FQNEAQ (reference sequence). Trimming pared 1 base from V and 6 bases from J, leaving 12 bases between. This CDR3 has 14 amino acids. CDR3 sequence: CASSLVDGVAEAFF. CDR3 nucleotide sequence: TGTGCCAGCAGCTTAGTAGATGGGGTCGCTGAAGCTTTCTTT.

The chain recombines TRBV14 with TRBJ2-7; D is uncertain. Looked up from germline, CDR1 is SGHDN and CDR2 is FVKESK. Trimming removed 2 bases from V and 2 bases from J, with 10 bases in between. This CDR3 has 14 residues. CDR3 bases: TGTGCCAGCAGCCAAAGGAATACCCCCTACGAGCAGTACTTC. Its protein product is CASSQRNTPYEQYF.

The rearrangement links TRBV11-2 to TRBJ2-7; 8 bases match TRBD2. The V segment lost 1 base and the J segment 4 bases; nucleotides outside the gene matches: 9. This CDR3 comprises 16 residues. The germline CDR1 and CDR2 sequences are SGHAT and FQNNGV. The CDR3 region has the DNA TGTGCCAGCAGCTTAGGGCTAGCGGGCGCAATTTACGAGCAGTACTTC. Translated, it gives CASSLGLAGAIYEQYF.

This sequence joins TRBV5-6 and TRBJ2-5; D is ambiguous. The length of the CDR3 is 13 residues. Germline CDR1 SGHDT, CDR2 YYEEEE. V lost 4 bases to trimming and J lost 5 bases, with 12 bases between them. The CDR3: CASSKTWRETQYF. CDR3 bases: TGTGCCAGCAGCAAGACCTGGCGTGAGACCCAGTACTTC.

The V and J genes are TRBV7-8 and TRBJ1-1; D unresolved. The CDR3 contains 15 residues. In germline, CDR1 is SGHVS, CDR2 FQNEAQ. The V end was cut by 2 bases, the J end by 5 bases, with 15 bases between. CDR3 loop: CASSLLLPERTEAFF. CDR3 DNA sequence: TGTGCCAGCAGCTTATTACTTCCAGAAAGGACTGAAGCTTTCTTT. Full variable domain (missing parts from reference TRBV7-8 and TRBJ1-1): GAGVSQSPRYKVAKRGQDVALRCDPISGHVSLFWYQQALGQGPEFLTYFQNEAQLDKSGLPSDRFFAERPEGSVSTLKIQRTQQEDSAVYLCASSLLLPERTEAFFGQGTRLTVV.

The chain is built from TRBV5-1 and TRBJ1-3; 8 nucleotides align to TRBD1. Unmatched junction bases numbered 5, after V lost 4 bases and J lost 2 bases. The CDR3 covers 15 residues. The germline gives CDR1 SGHRS, CDR2 YFSETQ. CDR3 in amino acids: CASSPGGLTGNTIYF. CDR3 in DNA: TGCGCCAGCAGCCCAGGGGGCCTCACTGGAAACACCATATATTTT.

Regarding this clone: The sample has other DNA sequences that encode this CDR3 too. The chain is built from TRBV5-1 and TRBJ2-7; 8 nucleotides match TRBD1. This CDR3 region has 12 residues. With V trimmed by 2 bases and J by 6 bases, 1 base remained unmatched. The germline CDR1 and CDR2 sequences are SGHRS and YFSETQ. The CDR3 DNA reads as TGCGCCAGCAGCTTAGACAGGGGCGAGCAGTACTTC. As protein: CASSLDRGEQYF.

This clone has only a few counts. The chain is built from TRBV2 and TRBJ1-1; weak D call: TRBD1 (5 bases). Looked up from germline, CDR1 is SNHLY and CDR2 is FYNNEI. V was trimmed by 4 bases and J by 7 bases, leaving 10 bases between them. The length of the CDR3 is 12 residues. CDR3 protein: CASSVQQGEAFF. CDR3 sequence (DNA): TGTGCCAGCAGTGTACAGCAGGGTGAAGCTTTCTTT.

The V gene is TRBV19, the J gene TRBJ1-3; TRBD1 matches at 8 bases. CDR3 length equals 18 residues. The ends lost 10 bases at V and 2 bases at J; junction bases unmatched: 19. Germline V CDR1 and CDR2: LNHDA, SQIVND (reference sequence). CDR3 amino acids: CATQASFGQGAPGNTIYF. The DNA of the CDR3 is TGTGCCACCCAAGCCTCTTTCGGACAGGGCGCACCTGGAAACACCATATATTTT.

The chain joins TRBV28 to TRBJ1-1, with a weak D call TRBD1 (5 bases). Germline CDR1 is MDHEN and CDR2 is SYDVKM. Trimming removed 2 bases at V and 3 bases at J, with 10 bases between. CDR3 size: 14 residues. The CDR3 loop reads CASSLRGWDTEAFF. The CDR3 DNA reads TGTGCCAGCAGTTTACGGGGCTGGGACACTGAAGCTTTCTTT.

The gene calls are TRBV10-3 and TRBJ2-6; D is undetermined. This CDR3 region has 14 residues. In germline, CDR1 is ENHRY, CDR2 SYGVKD. V was cut by 4 bases and J by 0 bases, with 4 bases left in between. Here the CDR3 DNA reads TGTGCCATCAGTGTGGCCTCTGGGGCCAACGTCCTGACTTTC. Its protein product is CAISVASGANVLTF.

This clone was seen once. CDR3 in amino acids: CASSQDDRAGEAFF. CDR3 sequence (DNA): TGCGCCAGCAGCCAAGATGACAGGGCGGGTGAAGCTTTCTTT. V and J are TRBV4-3 and TRBJ1-1; 7 nucleotides match TRBD1. Germline V gene sequence: CDR1 LGHNA, CDR2 YSLEER. V lost 0 bases and J lost 7; bases outside the gene matches: 5. The CDR3 runs to 14 residues.

V usage is TRBV28 and J usage is TRBJ2-7; D is unclear. This CDR3 region has 14 residues. V was clipped by 6 bases and J by 5 bases, with 17 bases between them. Germline lookup yields CDR1 MDHEN and CDR2 SYDVKM. CDR3 protein: CASSRRWEIDEQYF. In DNA form, the CDR3 reads TGTGCCAGCAGCCGGCGTTGGGAAATCGACGAGCAGTACTTC.

The V call is TRBV6-1, the J call TRBJ1-5; TRBD1 might be the D (5 bases). Trimming took off 2 bases at V and 5 bases at J, with 16 bases between the two ends. This CDR3 has 16 residues. Germline V gene data show CDR1 as MNHNS and CDR2 as SASEGT. CDR3: CASSEPGRGAHQPQHF. As DNA, the CDR3 is TGTGCCAGCAGTGAACCGGGTAGAGGGGCCCATCAGCCCCAGCATTTT.

The chain carries TRBV7-8 and TRBJ2-2, with 7 bases aligning to TRBD1. V lost 4 bases to trimming and J lost 5 bases; unmatched junction nucleotides: 4. In germline, CDR1 is SGHVS, CDR2 FQNEAQ. The CDR3 is 14 amino acids. CDR3 sequence reads: CASSSGTATGELFF. The CDR3 DNA follows: TGTGCCAGCAGCTCCGGGACAGCGACCGGGGAGCTGTTTTTT.

The chain couples TRBV7-6 to TRBJ1-1, with D perhaps matching TRBD1 (6 bases). Germline V gene sequence: CDR1 SGHVS, CDR2 FNYEAQ. The ends were cut back, 5 bases at V and 0 bases at J, with 16 bases in the middle. The CDR3 sequence is 16 residues long. The chain's CDR3 is CASSRTRDIMNTEAFF. In DNA, the CDR3 is TGTGCCAGCAGCCGAACCCGGGACATTATGAACACTGAAGCTTTCTTT.

The CDR3 is CASSLQGASDTQYF. The CDR3 region has the DNA TGTGCCAGCTCACTCCAGGGGGCCTCAGATACGCAGTATTTT. The chain has TRBV11-1 and TRBJ2-3; 8 nucleotides match TRBD1. This CDR3 region has 14 residues. CDR1 is SGHAT and CDR2 is FQDESV in the germline V gene (reference sequence). With 8 bases clipped from V and 4 bases from J, the junction kept 8 bases outside the gene matches.

As to this clone: The junction shows a germline mismatch at one end, possibly a read error. This sequence joins TRBV7-9 and TRBJ1-1; D is unresolved. The CDR3 contains 13 residues. Per germline, CDR1 SEHNR and CDR2 FQNEAQ (reference sequence). Here the CDR3 reads CASSPNRNTEAFF. The CDR3 nucleotides are TGCGCCAGCAGCCCCAACAGGAACACTGAAGCTTTCTTT. Supplemented by reference TRBV7-9 and TRBJ1-1, the full variable domain reads DTGVSQNPRHKITKRGQNVTFRCDPISEHNRLYWYRQTLGQGPEFLTYFQNEAQLEKSRLLSDRFSAERPKGSFSTLEIQRTEQGDSAMYLCASSPNRNTEAFFGQGTRLTVV.

The rearrangement joins TRBV2 to TRBJ1-2; 9 positions match TRBD1. The J segment lost 0 bases and the V segment lost 7 bases, leaving 6 bases of the junction unmatched. The germline V gene encodes CDR1 SNHLY and CDR2 FYNNEI. This CDR3 has 15 amino acids. The CDR3, as DNA: TGTGCCAGCAACAGGGGGCCATCTTCTAACTATGGCTACACCTTC. Amino acids: CASNRGPSSNYGYTF.

J is TRBJ2-3 and V is TRBV29-1; 8 bases align to TRBD1. The CDR3 consists of 15 residues. With 1 base clipped from V and 7 bases from J, the junction kept 10 bases outside the gene matches. Germline V gene lookup returns CDR1 SQVTM and CDR2 ANQGSEA. The CDR3 DNA reads TGCAGCGTTGAAGGATCCGGGACAGGCTTATATACGCAGTATTTT. Protein sequence: CSVEGSGTGLYTQYF.

V and J are TRBV28 and TRBJ2-2; D not resolved. The CDR3 spans 15 residues. CDR1 is MDHEN and CDR2 is SYDVKM in the germline V gene. With 6 bases removed from V and 4 bases from J, the gap between germline ends came to 15 bases. CDR3 protein: CASSHGSLSTGELFF. The CDR3 DNA reads as TGTGCCAGCAGCCACGGGTCTCTGAGCACCGGGGAGCTGTTTTTT.

The CDR3 region is CASSFSGTSGGSYPNNEQFF. The CDR3, as DNA: TGTGCCAGCAGTTTCTCCGGGACTAGCGGGGGGTCCTACCCCAACAATGAGCAGTTCTTC. V is TRBV28 and J is TRBJ2-1; 15 bases map to TRBD2. V gave up 3 bases and J gave up 5 bases; unmatched junction bases: 14. The CDR3 length is 20 residues. Germline CDR1 and CDR2: MDHEN and SYDVKM.

The chain employs TRBV18 and TRBJ2-6; a weak D match, TRBD1 (6 bases). This CDR3 region has 19 residues. V gave up 0 bases and J gave up 0 bases, with 15 bases separating them. The germline V gene has CDR1 KGHSH and CDR2 LQKENI. DNA of the CDR3: TGTGCCAGCTCACCACCTGTATTGACAGGCTTCTCTGGGGCCAACGTCCTGACTTTC. Translation gives CASSPPVLTGFSGANVLTF.

This chain connects TRBV7-2 to TRBJ1-1; 8 nucleotides align to TRBD1. Germline CDR1 and CDR2: SGHTA and FQGNSA. J lost 3 bases, V lost 1 base, and 1 base had no gene match. The CDR3 runs 14 residues. CDR3 bases: TGTGCCAGCAGCTTAGGGACAGGGTACACTGAAGCTTTCTTT. It is translated as CASSLGTGYTEAFF.